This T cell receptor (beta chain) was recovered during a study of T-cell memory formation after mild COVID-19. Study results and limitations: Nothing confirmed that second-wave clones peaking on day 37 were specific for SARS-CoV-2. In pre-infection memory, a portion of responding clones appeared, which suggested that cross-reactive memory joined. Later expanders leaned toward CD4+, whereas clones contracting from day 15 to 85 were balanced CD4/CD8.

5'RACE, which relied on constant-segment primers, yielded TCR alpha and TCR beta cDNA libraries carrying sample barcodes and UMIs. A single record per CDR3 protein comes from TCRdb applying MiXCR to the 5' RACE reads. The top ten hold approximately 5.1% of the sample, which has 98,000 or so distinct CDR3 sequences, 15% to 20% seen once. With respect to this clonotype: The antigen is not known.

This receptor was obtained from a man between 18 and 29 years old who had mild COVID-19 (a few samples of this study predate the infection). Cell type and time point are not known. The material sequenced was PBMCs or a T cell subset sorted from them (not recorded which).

CDR3 coding DNA: TGCAGCGTCTCCTCAGGGTGGGGCATGAACACTGAAGCTTTCTTT. Its protein product is CSVSSGWGMNTEAFF. The chain has TRBV29-1 and TRBJ1-1; possibly TRBD1 for D (5 bases). Trimming took 6 bases from V and 0 from J, leaving 17 bases between them. Germline V lookup: CDR1 SQVTM, CDR2 ANQGSEA. The CDR3 loop spans 15 amino acids.